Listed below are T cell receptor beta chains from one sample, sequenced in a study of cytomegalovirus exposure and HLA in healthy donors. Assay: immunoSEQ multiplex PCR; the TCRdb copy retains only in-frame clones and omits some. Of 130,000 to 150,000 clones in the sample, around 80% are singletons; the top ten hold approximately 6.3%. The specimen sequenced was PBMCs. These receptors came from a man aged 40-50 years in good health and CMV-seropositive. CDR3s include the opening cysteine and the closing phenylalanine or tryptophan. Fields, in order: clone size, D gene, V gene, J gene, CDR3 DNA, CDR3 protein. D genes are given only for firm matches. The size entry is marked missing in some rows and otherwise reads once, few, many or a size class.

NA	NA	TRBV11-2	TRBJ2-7	TGTGCCAGCAGCTTTTCACAGGTTATCACCTACGAGCAGTACTTC	CASSFSQVITYEQYF
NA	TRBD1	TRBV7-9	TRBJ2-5	TGTGCCAGCAGCTTCAAACAGGGGCCTGAGACCCAGTACTTC	CASSFKQGPETQYF
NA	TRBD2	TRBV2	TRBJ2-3	TGTGCCAGCAAGCAAGCGGGGGTGTCCACAGATACGCAGTATTTT	CASKQAGVSTDTQYF
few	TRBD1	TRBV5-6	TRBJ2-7	TGTGCCAGCAGCTTGACAGGGGACGAGCAGTACTTC	CASSLTGDEQYF
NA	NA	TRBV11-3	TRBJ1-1	TGTGCCAGCAGCTTAGATGGGAGGGGGAGGACTGAAGCTTTCTTT	CASSLDGRGRTEAFF
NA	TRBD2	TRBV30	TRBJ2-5	TGTGCCTGTACCCATGGGGGGGGCCAAGAGACCCAGTACTTC	CACTHGGGQETQYF
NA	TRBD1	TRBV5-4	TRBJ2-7	TGTGCCAGCAGCTTGGGACAGGGGGCAGTCGAGCAGTACTTC	CASSLGQGAVEQYF
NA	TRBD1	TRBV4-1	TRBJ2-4	TGCGCCAGCAGCAACCGACAGGGGGGCGGCATTCAGTACTTC	CASSNRQGGGIQYF
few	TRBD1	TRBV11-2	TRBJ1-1	TGTGCCAGCAGCCCGAAAGGACAGGGTCGGTTCGGGAACACTGAAGCTTTCTTT	CASSPKGQGRFGNTEAFF
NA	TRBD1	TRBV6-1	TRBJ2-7	TGTGCCAGCAGTGCGCTTGACAGGGGGGGCGAGCAGTACTTC	CASSALDRGGEQYF
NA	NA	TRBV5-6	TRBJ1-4	TGTGCCAGCAGTTTACAAATATCATCAACTAATGAAAAACTGTTTTTT	CASSLQISSTNEKLFF
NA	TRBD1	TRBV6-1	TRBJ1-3	TGTGCCAGCAGTAATACTTGGGACAGTGGAAACACCATATATTTT	CASSNTWDSGNTIYF
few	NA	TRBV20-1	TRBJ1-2	TGCAGTGCTTTCCGCTATGGCTACACCTTC	CSAFRYGYTF
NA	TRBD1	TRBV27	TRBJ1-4	TGTGCCAGCAGTAAATCCGGGACAGGGGACGAAAAACTGTTTTTT	CASSKSGTGDEKLFF
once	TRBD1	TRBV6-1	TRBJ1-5	TGTGCCAGCAGTCAACAGGGGCTTAGCAATCAGCCCCAGCATTTT	CASSQQGLSNQPQHF
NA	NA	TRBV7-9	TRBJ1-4	TGTGCCAGCAGCTTAAGGGGGATTGGGAGTGAAAAACTGTTTTTT	CASSLRGIGSEKLFF
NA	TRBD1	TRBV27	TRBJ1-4	TGTGCCAGCAGCCCTTGGACAGGGGGCGCGGTAAGGGAAAAACTGTTTTTT	CASSPWTGGAVREKLFF